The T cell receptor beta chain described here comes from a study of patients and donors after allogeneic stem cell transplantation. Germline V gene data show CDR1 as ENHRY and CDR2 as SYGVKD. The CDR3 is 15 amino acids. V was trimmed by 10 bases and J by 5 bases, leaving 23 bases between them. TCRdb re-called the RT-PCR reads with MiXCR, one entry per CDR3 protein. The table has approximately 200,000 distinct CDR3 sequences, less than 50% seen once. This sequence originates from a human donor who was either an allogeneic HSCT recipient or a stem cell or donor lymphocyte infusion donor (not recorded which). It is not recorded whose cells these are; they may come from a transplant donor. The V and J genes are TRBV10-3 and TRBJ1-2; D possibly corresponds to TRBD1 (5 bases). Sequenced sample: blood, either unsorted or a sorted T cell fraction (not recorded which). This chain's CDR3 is CATVGEGQKVYGYTF. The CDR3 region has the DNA TGTGCCACGGTTGGGGAGGGGCAAAAGGTATATGGCTACACCTTC.